The T cell receptor (beta chain) under discussion was sequenced for a study of T-cell memory formation after mild COVID-19 (dated by TCRdb to 2020 to 2023). Regarding the study in general: Most TCR sequence clusters were specific to one of the two donors. In a couple of donors, T-cell clones that expanded and contracted after mild COVID-19 were followed by sequencing TCRalpha and TCRbeta repertoires longitudinally. Two young, previously healthy adult volunteers, one female and one male, were included in the cohort.

The paper as a whole reports these results and caveats: Balanced CD4/CD8 phenotypes were observed for clones contracting from day 15 to 85, whereas a bias towards CD4+ was observed for a second wave of clones expanding from day 15 to 37. Contracting CD4+ clones turned up mainly in the CM and EM memory subsets, whereas EMRA was where CD8+ clones were enriched. The study included only a couple of mild cases, and larger cohorts that include severe cases with pre-infection samples were judged to be necessary. The second-wave clones that peaked on day 37 were not confirmed to be SARS-CoV-2 specific. Some responding clones were found in pre-infection memory, which suggests that pre-existing cross-reactive memory T cells took part in the SARS-CoV-2 response.

Sequenced using an Illumina NovaSeq 6000. Using 5'RACE with constant-segment primers, TCRalpha and TCRbeta cDNA libraries were constructed, with sample barcodes and unique molecular identifiers added in the process. Trizol reagent was used to extract RNA from every sample. Library amplification was performed in two PCR steps, and a second sample barcode and Illumina TruSeq adapters were introduced in the second step. Sequencing of libraries was performed on an Illumina NovaSeq with 2 x 150 bp paired-end reads. On the study's bioinformatics: Demultiplexing of reads and collapsing into UMI-guided consensus sequences were performed with migec v1.2.7. Using mixcr v2.1.11, the UMI consensuses were aligned to TRA and TRB V and J templates and assembled into clonotypes. A clonotype was counted as expanded or contracted only if both edgeR and NoisET called the change significant, with noise models trained on biological replicates. edgeR calls used a false discovery rate-adjusted p below 0.01 and a log2 fold-change threshold of 1. PCA with hierarchical clustering of max-normalized trajectories of the 1000 most abundant clonotypes was used as exploratory dynamics analysis. The CD4 or CD8 phenotype of responding clones was assigned using the separately sequenced CD4+ and CD8+ repertoires. TCRdb took the public reads, trimmed them with fastp at Q25, ran MiXCR for clone calling and kept in-frame beta chains. For every CDR3 protein sequence, its rows merge into one entry that carries the most common genes and DNA. The V and J calls and clone size are TCRdb's, not the authors'. This sample gives 80,000 to 95,000 distinct CDR3 sequences in total; more than 20% of them show up just once. Roughly 39% of the sample belongs to the ten largest clones.

According to the germline V gene, CDR1 reads ENHRY and CDR2 reads SYGVKD. The CDR3 contains 14 residues, cysteine and phenylalanine counted. Only the CDR3 part of the read is kept: 42 bases, read in frame from the first base. The V end loses 8 bases and the J end loses 0 bases, and a stretch of 13 bases separates them. Ficoll-Paque density gradient centrifugation was the method used to isolate PBMCs. Regarding this clonotype: Its cognate antigen has yet to be identified. No base-level quality is on record; no much larger clone is a single base apart.

The source of this sequence is a man between 18 and 29 years old who had mild COVID-19 (a few samples of this study predate the infection). The sample titles of this study are shuffled in the database, so cell type and time point are left out; the donor was told from shared clones. The sequencing input was PBMCs or a T cell subset sorted from them (not recorded which). The chain is encoded by TRBV10-3 joined to TRBJ1-2; the D gene lacks a confident call. The CDR3 region reads CAIRAADANYGYTF. The nucleotides read TGTGCCATCCGAGCGGCAGACGCTAACTATGGCTACACCTTC.